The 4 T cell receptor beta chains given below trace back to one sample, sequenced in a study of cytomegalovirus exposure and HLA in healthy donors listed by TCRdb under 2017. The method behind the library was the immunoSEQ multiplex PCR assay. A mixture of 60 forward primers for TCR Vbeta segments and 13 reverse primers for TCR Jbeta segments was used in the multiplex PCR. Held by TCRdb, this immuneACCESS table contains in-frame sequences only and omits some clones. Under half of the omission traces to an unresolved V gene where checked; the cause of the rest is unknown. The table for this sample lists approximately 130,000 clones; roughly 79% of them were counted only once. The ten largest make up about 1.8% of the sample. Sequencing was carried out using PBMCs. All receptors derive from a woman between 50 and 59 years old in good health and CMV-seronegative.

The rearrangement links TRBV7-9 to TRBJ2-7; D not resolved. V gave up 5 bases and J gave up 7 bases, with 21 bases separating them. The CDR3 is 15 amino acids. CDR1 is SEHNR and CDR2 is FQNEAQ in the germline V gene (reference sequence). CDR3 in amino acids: CASSPRLPGLEEQYF. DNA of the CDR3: TGTGCCAGCAGCCCGCGCCTTCCGGGTTTGGAGGAGCAGTACTTC.

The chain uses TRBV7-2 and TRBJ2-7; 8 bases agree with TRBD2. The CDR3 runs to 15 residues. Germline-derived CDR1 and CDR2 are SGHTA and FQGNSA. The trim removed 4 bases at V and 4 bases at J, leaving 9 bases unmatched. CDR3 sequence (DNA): TGTGCCAGCAGCTCCCGGGGGACTAGTGGGTACGAGCAGTACTTC. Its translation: CASSSRGTSGYEQYF.

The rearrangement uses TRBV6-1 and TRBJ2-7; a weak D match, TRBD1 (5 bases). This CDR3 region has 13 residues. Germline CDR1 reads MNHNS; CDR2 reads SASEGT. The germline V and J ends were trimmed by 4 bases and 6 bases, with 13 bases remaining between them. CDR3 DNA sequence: TGTGCCAGCAGTGTATTAGCAGGGCTCGAGCAGTACGTC. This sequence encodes CASSVLAGLEQYV.

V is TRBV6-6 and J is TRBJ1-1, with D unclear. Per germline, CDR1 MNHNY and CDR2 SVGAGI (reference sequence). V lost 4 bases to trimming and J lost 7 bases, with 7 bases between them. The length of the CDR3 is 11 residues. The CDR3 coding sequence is TGTGCCAGCAGTTCCGCGGTTGAAGCTTTCTTT. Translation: CASSSAVEAFF.